The rows below give T cell receptor beta chains drawn from one sample of a study of shared clonotypes between healthy human individuals. Here immunoSEQ multiplex PCR was the method, and the copy in TCRdb shows in-frame clones only, minus some. Of hundreds of thousands of clones in the sample, roughly 78% were seen once. Sample: memory CD4+ T cells sorted from blood. These receptors were taken from a woman in her thirties in good health. CDR3s include the opening cysteine and the closing phenylalanine or tryptophan. A D gene is named only where the DNA matches it firmly. Not all rows give a size; the values are once, few, many and, for expanded clones, a class.

>TRBV2|NA|TRBJ2-7|NA
CASSKERGIAYEQYF
TGTGCCAGCAGTAAGGAAAGGGGGATAGCCTACGAGCAGTACTTC
>TRBV10-3|NA|TRBJ2-1|NA
CAISERERTYNEQFF
TGTGCCATCAGTGAGCGGGAGCGAACCTACAATGAGCAGTTCTTC
>TRBV10-3|NA|TRBJ1-2|NA
CAISEGRDYGYTF
TGTGCCATCAGTGAAGGCAGAGACTATGGCTACACCTTC
>TRBV2|NA|TRBJ1-4|TRBD1
CASSWDSQATNEKLFF
TGTGCCAGCAGTTGGGACAGCCAGGCAACTAATGAAAAACTGTTTTTT
>TRBV28|NA|TRBJ2-5|NA
CASSPRRFRGNQETQYF
TGTGCCAGCAGCCCGCGCCGTTTTCGAGGGAATCAAGAGACCCAGTACTTC
>TRBV5-1|NA|TRBJ2-3|TRBD2
CASSLVYVAGFTDTQYF
TGCGCCAGCAGCCTTGTTTACGTAGCGGGGTTCACAGATACGCAGTATTTT
>TRBV18|NA|TRBJ1-1|TRBD1
CASSPIRTGMRNAEAFF
TGTGCCAGCTCACCAATTAGGACAGGGATGAGGAACGCTGAAGCTTTCTTT
>TRBV2|NA|TRBJ1-4|NA
CASSDIANEKLFF
TGTGCCAGCAGTGACATAGCTAATGAAAAACTGTTTTTT
>TRBV29-1|NA|TRBJ1-4|TRBD1
CSARDRSNEKLFF
TGCAGCGCCCGGGACAGATCTAATGAAAAACTGTTTTTT
>TRBV10-1|NA|TRBJ1-3|NA
CASSGTSGNTIYF
TGCGCCAGCAGTGGCACCTCTGGAAACACCATATATTTT
>TRBV7-9|NA|TRBJ1-3|NA
CASSFFKSNTIYF
TGTGCCAGCAGCTTCTTCAAGTCAAACACCATATATTTT
>TRBV5-1|many|TRBJ1-4|TRBD1
CASSLGDRDNEKLFF
TGCGCCAGCAGCTTGGGGGACAGGGACAATGAAAAACTGTTTTTT
>TRBV18|NA|TRBJ1-1|NA
CASSPLDTEAFF
TGTGCCAGCTCACCCCTCGACACTGAAGCTTTCTTT
>TRBV10-1|NA|TRBJ2-3|NA
CASGASPDTQYF
TGCGCCAGCGGAGCATCGCCCGATACGCAGTATTTT
>TRBV19|NA|TRBJ2-7|TRBD1
CASSGGTGDSYEQYF
TGTGCCAGTAGTGGCGGGACAGGGGATTCCTACGAGCAGTACTTC
>TRBV25-1|NA|TRBJ2-7|NA
CASAVGGSYEQYF
TGTGCCAGTGCCGTGGGGGGATCCTACGAGCAGTACTTC
>TRBV28|many|TRBJ2-1|NA
CATVTLNEQFF
TGTGCAACAGTGACTCTCAATGAGCAGTTCTTC
>TRBV11-3|NA|TRBJ1-1|NA
CATYREGRGDTEAFF
TGTGCCACCTACCGGGAGGGTAGGGGAGACACTGAAGCTTTCTTT
>TRBV5-6|NA|TRBJ1-1|NA
CASSRTLEAFF
TGTGCCAGCAGCCGGACACTTGAAGCTTTCTTT
>TRBV14|NA|TRBJ2-3|NA
CASSTRPLASDTQYF
TGTGCCAGCAGCACCCGCCCACTAGCATCAGATACGCAGTATTTT
>TRBV28|NA|TRBJ1-2|NA
CASSFSSYSGRGNYGYTF
TGTGCCAGCAGTTTTAGTTCATATTCGGGGCGAGGGAACTATGGCTACACCTTC
>TRBV29-1|many|TRBJ1-5|NA
CSVGRGGNQPQHF
TGCAGCGTTGGGCGGGGGGGCAATCAGCCCCAGCATTTT
>TRBV18|NA|TRBJ2-3|TRBD1
CASSPAETGDTQYF
TGTGCCAGCTCACCCGCTGAGACAGGGGATACGCAGTATTTT
>TRBV19|few|TRBJ2-3|NA
CASSPGRLRGDTQYF
TGTGCCAGTAGTCCCGGACGGTTGCGAGGAGATACGCAGTATTTT
>TRBV6-1|NA|TRBJ2-5|NA
CASNLGGPQETQYF
TGTGCCAGCAACCTAGGGGGGCCACAAGAGACCCAGTACTTC
>TRBV2|NA|TRBJ1-1|NA
CASSEVFGEAFF
TGTGCCAGCAGTGAGGTATTTGGTGAAGCTTTCTTT
>TRBV30|NA|TRBJ2-7|NA
CAWSRGTVTYEQYF
TGTGCCTGGAGTCGCGGGACCGTCACCTACGAGCAGTACTTC
>TRBV27|few|TRBJ2-1|TRBD2
CASSLSTSGRAKEQFF
TGTGCCAGCAGTTTAAGTACTAGCGGGAGGGCCAAAGAGCAGTTCTTC
>TRBV18|few|TRBJ2-5|TRBD2
CASSAPGLVGTPQETQYF
TGTGCCAGCTCGGCCCCGGGACTAGTGGGGACACCCCAAGAGACCCAGTACTTC
>TRBV5-4|NA|TRBJ2-3|NA
CASSSTGGGTDTQYF
TGTGCCAGCAGCTCAACAGGGGGGGGCACAGATACGCAGTATTTT
>TRBV11-2|NA|TRBJ2-7|TRBD1
CASSSGDRARSYF
TGTGCCAGCAGCTCCGGGGACAGGGCGCGTAGTTACTTC
>TRBV6-1|many|TRBJ1-2|TRBD1
CASSEAGTGSYYGYTF
TGTGCCAGCAGTGAAGCCGGGACAGGGAGTTACTATGGCTACACCTTC
>TRBV29-1|NA|TRBJ1-2|NA
CSDSSLGYGYTF
TGCAGCGATTCTAGTTTAGGCTATGGCTACACCTTC
>TRBV2|NA|TRBJ2-1|TRBD2
CASSDASGRARYNEQFF
TGTGCCAGCAGTGACGCTAGCGGGAGGGCCAGGTACAATGAGCAGTTCTTC
>TRBV5-1|NA|TRBJ1-4|TRBD1
CASSLGTANEKLFF
TGCGCCAGCAGCCTCGGGACAGCTAATGAAAAACTGTTTTTT
>TRBV13|NA|TRBJ2-7|NA
CASSLGRANYEQYF
TGTGCCAGCAGCTTAGGCCGGGCTAACTACGAGCAGTACTTC
>TRBV18|NA|TRBJ2-7|NA
CASSQAPKAEQYF
TGTGCCAGCTCACAAGCCCCGAAGGCCGAGCAGTACTTC
>TRBV7-9|NA|TRBJ2-3|NA
CASSLRERGTDTQYF
TGTGCCAGCAGCCTCCGGGAAAGGGGCACAGATACGCAGTATTTT
>TRBV5-1|NA|TRBJ2-7|NA
CASSLATTATQQYF
TGCGCCAGCAGTCTAGCGACCACCGCTACGCAGCAGTACTTC
>TRBV7-9|NA|TRBJ2-5|NA
CASSATGNPRETQYF
TGTGCCAGCAGCGCAACAGGCAATCCCCGAGAGACCCAGTACTTC
>TRBV6-6|NA|TRBJ1-1|NA
CASSSLSEAFF
TGTGCCAGCAGTAGTCTTTCTGAAGCTTTCTTT
>TRBV27|NA|TRBJ1-1|NA
CASSLRGIGETEAFF
TGTGCCAGCAGTTTACGGGGTATAGGGGAAACTGAAGCTTTCTTT
>TRBV5-1|once|TRBJ2-1|TRBD2
CASSSSSGGYNEQFF
TGCGCCAGCAGCTCAAGTAGCGGGGGGTACAATGAGCAGTTCTTC
>TRBV5-1|NA|TRBJ2-2|NA
CASSQGAENTGELFF
TGCGCCAGCAGCCAAGGGGCTGAGAACACCGGGGAGCTGTTTTTT
>TRBV7-9|NA|TRBJ2-7|TRBD2
CASSVSGSLSYEQYF
TGTGCCAGCAGCGTTAGCGGGAGCCTCTCCTACGAGCAGTACTTC
>TRBV6-1|NA|TRBJ1-1|NA
CASGTITEAFF
TGTGCCAGCGGGACAATAACTGAAGCTTTCTTT
>TRBV10-3|NA|TRBJ2-7|TRBD2
CAISEPRLAGDEQYF
TGTGCCATCAGTGAGCCTAGACTAGCGGGAGATGAGCAGTACTTC
>TRBV18|once|TRBJ1-2|NA
CASSPRRDRYGYTF
TGTGCCAGCTCACCACGGAGAGATAGATATGGCTACACCTTC
>TRBV5-1|NA|TRBJ2-5|NA
CASSLGGGEETQYF
TGCGCCAGCAGCTTGGGCGGGGGCGAAGAGACCCAGTACTTC